One sample yielded the 28 T cell receptor beta chains listed below, sequenced in a study of cytomegalovirus exposure and HLA in healthy donors. The PCR contained 60 Vbeta and 13 Jbeta primers. Some clones are missing from TCRdb's copy, which holds only in-frame ones; the method was immunoSEQ multiplex PCR. This table has around 140,000 clones, approximately 75% appearing once. The sample comprised PBMCs. These receptors were collected from a male donor in good health and CMV-seronegative.

The J gene is TRBJ1-2, the V gene TRBV18; 8 positions agree with TRBD1. Germline lookup yields CDR1 KGHSH and CDR2 LQKENI. V shed 5 bases and J 4 bases; nucleotides not matched to a gene: 6. The CDR3 sequence is 14 residues long. The chain's CDR3 is CASSAGTGTYGYTF. The CDR3 DNA reads as TGTGCCAGCTCAGCCGGGACAGGCACCTATGGCTACACCTTC.

This sequence joins TRBV6-6 and TRBJ2-7; 9 positions agree with TRBD2. Germline assignment: CDR1 MNHNY and CDR2 SVGAGI (reference sequence). The CDR3 runs 13 residues. With V trimmed by 6 bases and J by 4 bases, 4 bases remained unmatched. The CDR3: CASSRGLAYEQYF. CDR3 DNA sequence: TGTGCCAGCAGCCGGGGACTAGCTTACGAGCAGTACTTC.

J is TRBJ2-2 and V is TRBV19; TRBD1 matches at 7 bases. V was clipped by 6 bases and J by 6 bases; unmatched bases: 10. Germline V gene lookup returns CDR1 LNHDA and CDR2 SQIVND (reference sequence). The CDR3 is made up of 15 amino acids. Here the CDR3 DNA reads TGTGCCAGTAGCGTCCCGGAGCAGGGGGCCGGGGAGCTGTTTTTT. It codes for CASSVPEQGAGELFF.

The chain joins TRBV19 to TRBJ1-5; TRBD1 aligns across 10 bases. The V segment lost 5 bases and the J segment 9 bases; nucleotides outside the gene matches: 13. CDR1 is LNHDA, CDR2 SQIVND, per germline (reference sequence). CDR3 length equals 16 residues. The CDR3 loop is CASSVGTGALGGPQHF. CDR3 nucleotides: TGTGCCAGTAGTGTCGGGACAGGGGCACTTGGTGGGCCCCAGCATTTT.

The rearrangement links TRBV14 to TRBJ2-7, with D unresolved. The CDR3 totals 17 residues. V lost 2 bases, J lost 5 bases, and 22 bases lay in between. CDR1 and CDR2 (germline): SGHDN, FVKESK. CDR3 nucleotides: TGTGCCAGCAGCCAACGCCATTTGTCCTTCGGTGCGAACGAGCAGTACTTC. Residues: CASSQRHLSFGANEQYF.

The chain combines TRBV7-9 with TRBJ1-1; possible D gene TRBD1, 6 bases. Trimming shortened V by 1 base and J by 3 bases, and 9 bases separated the two germline ends. CDR1 is SEHNR and CDR2 is FQNEAQ in the germline V gene (reference sequence). There are 14 residues in the CDR3. The CDR3 DNA reads as TGTGCCAGCAGCTTAGGCAGGGGAGACACTGAAGCTTTCTTT. This codes for CASSLGRGDTEAFF.

The CDR3: CASSVDGTGETEAFF. CDR3 nucleotides: TGTGCCAGCAGCGTAGACGGGACAGGGGAGACTGAAGCTTTCTTT. The chain recombines TRBV9 with TRBJ1-1, with 10 bases fitting TRBD1. Trimming cost V 0 bases and J 5 bases; bases outside gene matches: 4. This CDR3 has 15 amino acids. Germline V gene sequence: CDR1 SGDLS, CDR2 YYNGEE.

This chain connects TRBV19 to TRBJ1-2, with 9 positions matching TRBD1. Germline loops: CDR1 LNHDA, CDR2 SQIVND (reference sequence). V shed 10 bases, J shed 2 bases, and the junction held 8 bases outside the gene matches. The CDR3 has 14 amino acids. The CDR3 is CATTPGQGNYGYTF. The CDR3 bases are TGTGCCACCACGCCGGGACAGGGAAACTATGGCTACACCTTC.

The chain uses TRBV7-8 and TRBJ2-1; D may be TRBD2 (5 bases). The CDR3 is 13 residues long. V lost 5 bases and J lost 4, with 9 bases in between. Germline assignment: CDR1 SGHVS and CDR2 FQNEAQ. This CDR3 is CASSPAEYNEQFF. The CDR3 coding sequence is TGTGCCAGCAGCCCAGCGGAATACAATGAGCAGTTCTTC.

The V gene is TRBV15, the J gene TRBJ1-5; maybe TRBD1 (5 bases). The CDR3 spans 13 residues. Trimming removed 3 bases from V and 4 bases from J, with 7 bases in between. Germline V CDR1 and CDR2: LNHNV, YYDKDF (reference sequence). The CDR3 loop reads CATSREGNQPQHF. The CDR3 DNA is TGTGCCACCAGCAGGGAGGGGAATCAGCCCCAGCATTTT.

The table lists this clone with a count of one. The chain is built from TRBV29-1 and TRBJ2-7; D gene ambiguous. CDR1 SQVTM and CDR2 ANQGSEA come from the germline V gene. This CDR3 is 13 amino acids long. Trimming stripped 5 bases from V and 5 bases from J, with 16 bases between. The CDR3 bases are TGCAGCGTTAGCGCGTTTACCCGGAACGAGCAGTACTTC. It yields the protein CSVSAFTRNEQYF.

This rearrangement joins TRBV5-4 to TRBJ2-4; 8 nucleotides match TRBD1. V was pared by 3 bases and J by 1 base, with 3 bases of the junction left unmatched. The CDR3 length is 15 residues. CDR1 is SGHNT, CDR2 YYREEE, per germline (reference sequence). CDR3 sequence (DNA): TGTGCCAGCAGCTCAGGGGGCGCGGCCAAAAACATTCAGTACTTC. Amino acids: CASSSGGAAKNIQYF. The variable domain in full, completed from reference TRBV5-4 and TRBJ2-4, reads ETGVTQSPTHLIKTRGQQVTLRCSSQSGHNTVSWYQQALGQGPQFIFQYYREEENGRGNFPPRFSGLQFPNYSSELNVNALELDDSALYLCASSSGGAAKNIQYFGAGTRLSVL.

This sequence joins TRBV4-1 and TRBJ1-2; possible D gene TRBD1, 5 bases. The CDR3 extends over 14 amino acids. With 0 bases removed from V and 7 bases from J, the gap between germline ends came to 12 bases. CDR1 and CDR2 from the germline V gene are MGHRA and YSYEKL. In nucleotides, the CDR3 is TGCGCCAGCAGCCAAGAGGAGCAGGGTCGTGGCTACACCTTC. Protein product: CASSQEEQGRGYTF.

This chain uses TRBV9 with TRBJ2-3; D uncertain. V dropped 4 bases and J dropped 2 bases, with 8 bases sitting between them. This CDR3 contains 13 residues. From germline, CDR1 is SGDLS and CDR2 YYNGEE. This chain's CDR3 is CASSREVTDTQYF. CDR3 sequence (DNA): TGTGCCAGCAGCCGAGAGGTCACAGATACGCAGTATTTT.

V gene TRBV4-2 combines with J gene TRBJ2-1, with 13 bases fitting TRBD2. Germline V gives CDR1 LGHNA, CDR2 YNFKEQ. The length of the CDR3 is 16 residues. V was pared by 2 bases and J by 6 bases, with 4 bases of the junction left unmatched. The CDR3 protein is CASSQPTSGGANEQFF. In DNA form, the CDR3 reads TGTGCCAGCAGCCAACCCACTAGCGGGGGGGCCAATGAGCAGTTCTTC.

CDR3 protein: CASSPPGGLNTGELFF. The CDR3 DNA follows: TGTGCCAGCAGCCCTCCGGGCGGGTTAAACACCGGGGAGCTGTTTTTT. The chain links TRBV9 to TRBJ2-2, with D maybe TRBD2 (5 bases). Per the germline V gene, CDR1 is SGDLS and CDR2 is YYNGEE. The CDR3 totals 16 residues. V was pared by 4 bases and J by 2 bases, with 15 bases between.

This chain links TRBV18 with TRBJ2-1, with D possibly TRBD1 on 6 matching bases. V dropped 6 bases and J dropped 5 bases, with 11 bases sitting between them. The germline V gene encodes CDR1 KGHSH and CDR2 LQKENI. The CDR3 consists of 13 residues. The CDR3 reads CASSQNRDNEQFF. The CDR3 bases are TGTGCCAGCTCCCAAAACAGGGACAATGAGCAGTTCTTC. The complete variable domain, with remaining parts taken from reference TRBV18 and TRBJ2-1, reads NAGVMQNPRHLVRRRGQEARLRCSPMKGHSHVYWYRQLPEEGLKFMVYLQKENIIDESGMPKERFSAEFPKEGPSILRIQQVVRGDSAAYFCASSQNRDNEQFFGPGTRLTVL.

In its sample, this clone was seen once. This chain uses TRBV5-1 with TRBJ1-1, with D possibly being TRBD1 (5 bases). Germline lookup yields CDR1 SGHRS and CDR2 YFSETQ. Deletions cut 0 bases from V and 4 bases from J, with 16 bases between. The CDR3 spans 16 residues. Here the CDR3 DNA reads TGCGCCAGCAGCTTGGAAGGGCAGGGAATTACCACTGAAGCTTTCTTT. Translation gives CASSLEGQGITTEAFF.

This clone was seen more than once but under ten times. The gene calls are TRBV2 and TRBJ1-2; D might be TRBD1 (5 bases). Germline lookup yields CDR1 SNHLY and CDR2 FYNNEI. There are 12 residues in the CDR3. The V gene lost 6 bases and the J gene lost 8 bases, with 13 bases spanning the gap. CDR3 amino acids: CASRGDSRGYTF. CDR3 nucleotide sequence: TGTGCCAGCAGGGGGGACTCGAGGGGCTACACCTTC.

This chain's CDR3 is CASSPGHNTEAFF. The DNA of the CDR3 is TGCGCCAGCAGCCCGGGACACAACACTGAAGCTTTCTTT. The rearrangement joins TRBV4-3 to TRBJ1-1, with D perhaps TRBD1 (6 bases). Germline CDR1 and CDR2: LGHNA and YSLEER. The CDR3 length is 13 residues. V lost 4 bases, J lost 2 bases, and 8 bases lay in between.

This rearrangement joins TRBV29-1 to TRBJ2-6; 10 nucleotides agree with TRBD1. After removal of 7 bases from V and 2 bases from J, the junction contained 17 bases not matched to a gene. Germline V gives CDR1 SQVTM, CDR2 ANQGSEA. The CDR3 covers 19 residues. The CDR3 coding sequence is TGCAGCGCCCTTCATTTCTGGGACAGGGGACTTACTGGGGCCAACGTCCTGACTTTC. This encodes CSALHFWDRGLTGANVLTF.

The CDR3 sequence: CAISESSTSGGVYEQYF. The CDR3 nucleotides are TGTGCCATCAGTGAGTCGTCGACTAGCGGGGGTGTTTACGAGCAGTACTTC. This chain uses TRBV10-3 with TRBJ2-7; 12 bases align to TRBD2. This CDR3 contains 17 residues. With 0 bases clipped from V and 4 bases from J, the junction kept 7 bases outside the gene matches. The germline gives CDR1 ENHRY, CDR2 SYGVKD.

This chain uses TRBV29-1 with TRBJ1-2, with no clear D. The germline V and J ends were trimmed by 0 bases and 8 bases, with 19 bases remaining between them. Germline V gene data show CDR1 as SQVTM and CDR2 as ANQGSEA. This CDR3 is built from 15 residues. The CDR3 DNA is TGCAGCGTTGAAGACTTTGAGACCCCCCGGGAGGGCTACACCTTC. Its protein is CSVEDFETPREGYTF.

By sample share, this clone is medium-sized (0.01 to 0.1%). J is TRBJ2-3 and V is TRBV6-1; 14 bases are shared with TRBD2. The CDR3 has 15 amino acids. Germline loops: CDR1 MNHNS, CDR2 SASEGT. V lost 3 bases to trimming and J lost 4 bases; unmatched junction nucleotides: 0. The CDR3 here is CASSETSGGADTQYF. The CDR3 DNA follows: TGTGCCAGCAGTGAGACTAGCGGGGGGGCAGATACGCAGTATTTT.

The rearrangement uses TRBV5-5 and TRBJ1-4; 7 bases match TRBD1. Unmatched junction bases numbered 3, after V lost 5 bases and J lost 2 bases. Germline loops: CDR1 SGHKS, CDR2 YYEKEE (reference sequence). This CDR3 has 14 amino acids. The CDR3 nucleotides read TGTGCCAGCAGATTACAGGGGACTAATGAAAAACTGTTTTTT. Protein product: CASRLQGTNEKLFF.

This clone was counted between two and nine times. This chain joins TRBV19 and TRBJ1-1; D is uncertain. The CDR3 loop spans 11 amino acids. From germline, CDR1 is LNHDA and CDR2 SQIVND (reference sequence). Trimming removed 3 bases from V and 7 bases from J, with 6 bases in between. The CDR3 coding sequence is TGTGCCAGTAGTATCGGAGTTGAAGCTTTCTTT. Translation: CASSIGVEAFF.

The chain recombines TRBV10-3 with TRBJ1-1; 7 bases line up with TRBD1. This CDR3 has 13 residues. J was trimmed by 5 bases and V by 2 bases; bases with no gene match: 2. Looked up from germline, CDR1 is ENHRY and CDR2 is SYGVKD. DNA for the CDR3: TGTGCCATCAGTGAGACAGGGGAAACTGAAGCTTTCTTT. It yields the protein CAISETGETEAFF.

This clone was seen only a few times. V usage is TRBV4-3 and J usage is TRBJ2-1; 9 positions match TRBD2. Germline V gives CDR1 LGHNA, CDR2 YSLEER. Unmatched junction bases numbered 9, after V lost 4 bases and J lost 5 bases. The CDR3 runs 16 residues. The CDR3 spells CASSPLASGENNEQFF. The CDR3 DNA sequence: TGCGCCAGCAGCCCCCTTGCTAGCGGGGAAAACAATGAGCAGTTCTTC.